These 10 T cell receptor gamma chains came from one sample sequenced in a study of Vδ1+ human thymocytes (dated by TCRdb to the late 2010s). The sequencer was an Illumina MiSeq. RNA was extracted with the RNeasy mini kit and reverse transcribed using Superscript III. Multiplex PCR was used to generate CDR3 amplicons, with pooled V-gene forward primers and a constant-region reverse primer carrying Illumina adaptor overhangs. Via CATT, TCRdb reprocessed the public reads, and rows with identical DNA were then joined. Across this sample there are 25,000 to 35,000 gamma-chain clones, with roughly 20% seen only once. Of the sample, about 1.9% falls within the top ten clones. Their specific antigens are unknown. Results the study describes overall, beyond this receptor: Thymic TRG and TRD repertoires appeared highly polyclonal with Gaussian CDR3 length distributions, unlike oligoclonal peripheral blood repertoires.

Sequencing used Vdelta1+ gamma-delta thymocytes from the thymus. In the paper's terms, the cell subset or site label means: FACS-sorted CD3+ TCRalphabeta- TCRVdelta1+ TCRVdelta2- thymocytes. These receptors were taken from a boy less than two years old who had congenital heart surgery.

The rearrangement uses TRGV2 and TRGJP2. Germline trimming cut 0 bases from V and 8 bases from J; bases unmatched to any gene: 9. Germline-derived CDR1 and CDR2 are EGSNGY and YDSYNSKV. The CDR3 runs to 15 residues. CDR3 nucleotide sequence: TGTGCCACCTGGGACGGGATTGGAGGGGATTGGATCAAGACGTTT. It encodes CATWDGIGGDWIKTF.

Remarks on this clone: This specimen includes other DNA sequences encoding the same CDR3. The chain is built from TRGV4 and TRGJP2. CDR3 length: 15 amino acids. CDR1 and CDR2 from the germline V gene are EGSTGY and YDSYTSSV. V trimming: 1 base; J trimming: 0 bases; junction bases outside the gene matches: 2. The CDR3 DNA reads TGTGCCACCTGGGATGGAGATAGTAGTGATTGGATCAAGACGTTT. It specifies CATWDGDSSDWIKTF.

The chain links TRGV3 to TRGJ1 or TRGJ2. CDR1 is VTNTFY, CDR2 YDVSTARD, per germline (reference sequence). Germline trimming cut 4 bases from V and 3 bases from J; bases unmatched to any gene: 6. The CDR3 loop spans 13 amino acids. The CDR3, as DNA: TGTGCCACCTGGGAGCCGCTTTATTATAAGAAACTCTTT. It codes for CATWEPLYYKKLF.

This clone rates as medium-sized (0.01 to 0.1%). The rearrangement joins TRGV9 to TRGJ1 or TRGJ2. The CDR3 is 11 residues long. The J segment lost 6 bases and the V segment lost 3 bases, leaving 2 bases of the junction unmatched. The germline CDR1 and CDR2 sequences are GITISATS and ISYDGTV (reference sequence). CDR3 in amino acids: CALWEFYKKLF. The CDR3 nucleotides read TGTGCCTTGTGGGAGTTTTATAAGAAACTCTTT.

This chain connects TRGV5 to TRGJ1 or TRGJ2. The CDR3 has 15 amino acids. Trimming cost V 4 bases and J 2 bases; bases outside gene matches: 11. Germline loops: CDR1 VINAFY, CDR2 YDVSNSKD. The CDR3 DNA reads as TGTGCCACCTGGGATGGGCGGAAGGATTATTATAAGAAACTCTTT. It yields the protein CATWDGRKDYYKKLF.

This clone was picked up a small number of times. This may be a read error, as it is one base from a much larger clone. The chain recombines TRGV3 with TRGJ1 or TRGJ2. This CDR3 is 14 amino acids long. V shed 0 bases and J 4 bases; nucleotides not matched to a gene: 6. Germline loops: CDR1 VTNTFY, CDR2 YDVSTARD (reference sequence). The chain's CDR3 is CATWDRRGYYKKLF. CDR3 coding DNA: TGTGCCACCTGGGACAGGCGGGGGTATTATAAGAAACTCTTT.

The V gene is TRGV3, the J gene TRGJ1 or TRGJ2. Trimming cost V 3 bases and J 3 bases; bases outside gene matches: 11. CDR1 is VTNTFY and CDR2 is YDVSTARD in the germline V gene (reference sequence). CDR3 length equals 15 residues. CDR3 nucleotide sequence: TGTGCCACCTGGGACCTGTCAAAGGTTTATTATAAGAAACTCTTT. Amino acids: CATWDLSKVYYKKLF.

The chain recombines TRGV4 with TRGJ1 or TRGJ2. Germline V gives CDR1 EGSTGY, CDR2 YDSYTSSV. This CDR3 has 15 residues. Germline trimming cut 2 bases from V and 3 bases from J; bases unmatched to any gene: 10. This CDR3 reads CATWDDCGIYYKKLF. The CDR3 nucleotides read TGTGCCACCTGGGATGATTGTGGGATTTATTATAAGAAACTCTTT.

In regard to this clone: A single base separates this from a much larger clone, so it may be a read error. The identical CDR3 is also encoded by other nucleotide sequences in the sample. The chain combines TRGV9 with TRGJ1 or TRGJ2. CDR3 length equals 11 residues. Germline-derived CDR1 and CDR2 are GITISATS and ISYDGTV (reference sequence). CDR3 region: CALWEVHGKLF. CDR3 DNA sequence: TGTGCCCTGTGGGAGGTGCATGGGAAACTCTTT.

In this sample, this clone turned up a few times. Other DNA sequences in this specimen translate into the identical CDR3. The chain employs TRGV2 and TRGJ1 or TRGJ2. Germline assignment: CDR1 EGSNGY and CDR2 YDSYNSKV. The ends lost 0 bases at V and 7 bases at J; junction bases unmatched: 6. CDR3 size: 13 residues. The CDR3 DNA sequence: TGTGCCACCTGGGACGGGCGGGGCTATAAGAAACTCTTT. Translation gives CATWDGRGYKKLF.